This TCR beta chain was sequenced during a study of T cell repertoires in cytomegalovirus infection. Turning to the study itself: CMV infection plus the matching HLA type was flagged by public TCR beta signatures. Findings and limits, study-wide: Public TCR beta family frequency separated CMV-and-HLA carriers, including in an independent cohort. CMV-specific TCR beta clonotypes restricted by HLA-C dominated the ex vivo response.

For this clonotype: The antigen is not known. Mismatch with germline at one junction end may stem from a read error.

TCRdb recomputed calls from the reads with MiXCR, one row per CDR3 protein. This table has some 600,000 distinct CDR3 sequences, about 24% appearing once. This CDR3 is 12 amino acids long. CDR1 KGHSY and CDR2 FQNENV come from the germline V gene. Sequenced: CD8+ T cells from PBMCs. V is TRBV16 and J is TRBJ2-1; D gene uncertain. The sequence came from a human donor in good health (CMV status not recorded). Some clones in this sample may be carry-over from other donors' samples. CDR3 in amino acids: CASSQSSNEQFF. CDR3 coding DNA: TGTGCCAGCAGCCAATCCTCCAATGAGCAGTTCTTC.